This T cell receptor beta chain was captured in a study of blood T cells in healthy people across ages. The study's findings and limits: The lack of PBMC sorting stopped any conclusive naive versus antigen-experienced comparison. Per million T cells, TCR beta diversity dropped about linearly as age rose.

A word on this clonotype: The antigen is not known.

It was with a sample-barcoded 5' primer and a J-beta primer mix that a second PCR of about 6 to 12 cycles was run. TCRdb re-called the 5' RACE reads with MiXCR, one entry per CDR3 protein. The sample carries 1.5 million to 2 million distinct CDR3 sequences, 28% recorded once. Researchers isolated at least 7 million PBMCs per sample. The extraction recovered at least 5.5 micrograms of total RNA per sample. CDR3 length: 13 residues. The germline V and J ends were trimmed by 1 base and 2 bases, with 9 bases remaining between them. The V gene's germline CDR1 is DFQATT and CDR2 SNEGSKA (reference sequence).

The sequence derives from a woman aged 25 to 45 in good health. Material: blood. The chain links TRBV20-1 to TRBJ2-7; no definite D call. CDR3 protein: CSARVPQTYEQYF. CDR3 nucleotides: TGCAGTGCTAGAGTTCCGCAAACCTACGAGCAGTACTTC.